This T cell receptor beta chain was found in a study of Tregs in tolerant kidney transplant recipients. This table comes from immunoSEQ multiplex PCR, and its TCRdb copy is limited to in-frame clones, with some not included. This repertoire shows around 1,400 clones, around 43% found once; its top ten account for approximately 32%. This clone appeared a few times. What it recognizes is unknown. The trim removed 6 bases at V and 4 bases at J, leaving 1 base unmatched. This CDR3 has 13 residues. Looked up from germline, CDR1 is LNHDA and CDR2 is SQIVND (reference sequence). The sequenced sample was Tregs from blood grown in culture. The receptor was isolated from a human donor in good health. The rearrangement uses TRBV19 and TRBJ2-7; 12 nucleotides agree with TRBD2. This CDR3 is CASRTSGSYEQYF. The DNA for the CDR3 is TGTGCCAGTAGGACTAGCGGGAGTTACGAGCAGTACTTC.